The 12 T cell receptor beta chains below come from one sample, sequenced in a study of blood T cell repertoires in COVID-19. Method: immunoSEQ multiplex PCR; TCRdb's copy keeps in-frame clones and lacks some. The table has over 70,000 clones, 75% to 90% seen once. The sequenced sample consisted of peripheral blood. All receptors come from a human donor in a cohort sampled during active COVID-19.

The chain employs TRBV28 and TRBJ1-5; D is unresolved. The V gene's germline CDR1 is MDHEN and CDR2 SYDVKM. Trimming left V 3 bases short and J 4 bases short, with 4 bases between. This CDR3 spans 12 amino acids. CDR3 sequence (DNA): TGTGCCAGCAGTTTCTCGAATCAGCCCCAGCATTTT. Protein: CASSFSNQPQHF.

V and J are TRBV7-2 and TRBJ1-1, with D unresolved. Trimming left V 4 bases short and J 5 bases short, with 14 bases between. This CDR3 region has 14 residues. Germline-derived CDR1 and CDR2 are SGHTA and FQGNSA. The CDR3 coding sequence is TGTGCCAGCAGCTCCCTGGGAGGTAGGACTGAAGCTTTCTTT. Its translation is CASSSLGGRTEAFF.

The chain joins TRBV7-6 to TRBJ2-1; 8 positions match TRBD1. The CDR3 loop spans 16 amino acids. V lost 4 bases, J lost 7 bases, and 12 bases stayed unmatched. The V gene's germline CDR1 is SGHVS and CDR2 FNYEAQ. CDR3 sequence (DNA): TGTGCCAGCAGCTCCGGACAGGGTGTTTTATTGAATGAGCAGTTCTTC. Translating gives CASSSGQGVLLNEQFF.

This chain links TRBV6-5 with TRBJ1-4, with D perhaps matching TRBD1 (5 bases). V lost 6 bases, J lost 4 bases, and 9 bases lay in between. CDR1 is MNHEY and CDR2 is SVGAGI in the germline V gene. The CDR3 has 13 residues. The CDR3 protein is CASRRDSNEKLFF. The CDR3 DNA sequence: TGTGCCAGCAGAAGAGACAGTAATGAAAAACTGTTTTTT.

Written as DNA, the CDR3 is TGCGCCAGCAGCCAAACAGGGGGCGGGGGCCAGCCCCAGCATTTT. It encodes CASSQTGGGGQPQHF. This chain links TRBV5-1 with TRBJ1-5, with 9 bases lining up with TRBD1. Trimming at V came to 4 bases and at J to 7 bases, leaving 9 bases not matched to a gene. The CDR3 totals 15 residues. Germline values: CDR1 SGHRS, CDR2 YFSETQ.

This chain links TRBV28 with TRBJ2-3; D call uncertain. Per germline, CDR1 MDHEN and CDR2 SYDVKM. The CDR3 has 15 residues. Deletions cut 0 bases from V and 4 bases from J, with 11 bases between. This CDR3 reads CASSLWSSFSDTQYF. For the CDR3, the DNA is TGTGCCAGCAGTTTATGGAGTAGCTTTTCAGATACGCAGTATTTT.

The V and J genes are TRBV29-1 and TRBJ2-5, with D hard to call. V lost 4 bases, J lost 5 bases, and 5 bases lay in between. This CDR3 is built from 10 residues. CDR1 and CDR2 (germline): SQVTM, ANQGSEA. The CDR3 loop reads CSVVAETQYF. The CDR3 bases are TGCAGCGTTGTGGCCGAGACCCAGTACTTC.

The chain links TRBV19 to TRBJ1-1; D ambiguous. Per the germline V gene, CDR1 is LNHDA and CDR2 is SQIVND (reference sequence). Trimming took off 3 bases at V and 5 bases at J, with 16 bases between the two ends. The CDR3 is 15 amino acids. CDR3 nucleotide sequence: TGTGCCAGTAGTATTGGTATACTAGTGGGGACTGAAGCTTTCTTT. It is translated as CASSIGILVGTEAFF. The full variable domain, completed using reference TRBV19 and TRBJ1-1, is DGGITQSPKYLFRKEGQNVTLSCEQNLNHDAMYWYRQDPGQGLRLIYYSQIVNDFQKGDIAEGYSVSREKKESFPLTVTSAQKNPTAFYLCASSIGILVGTEAFFGQGTRLTVV.

This chain joins TRBV27 and TRBJ2-1, with D possibly TRBD1 on 6 matching bases. The CDR3 contains 15 residues. V was trimmed by 3 bases and J by 1 base, leaving 10 bases between them. Germline V lookup: CDR1 MNHEY, CDR2 SMNVEV (reference sequence). Written as DNA, the CDR3 is TGTGCCAGCAGTTTGCAGGGGCCTTCCTACAATGAGCAGTTCTTC. Residues: CASSLQGPSYNEQFF.

This chain links TRBV27 with TRBJ2-3; the match to TRBD2 covers 11 bases. J lost 4 bases, V lost 1 base, and 1 base had no gene match. The CDR3 consists of 15 residues. CDR1 and CDR2 from the germline V gene are MNHEY and SMNVEV (reference sequence). CDR3 region: CASSLLLAGADTQYF. The CDR3 DNA follows: TGTGCCAGCAGTTTATTACTAGCGGGGGCAGATACGCAGTATTTT.

This chain's CDR3 is CASTPVGGEIYEQYF. For the CDR3, the DNA is TGTGCCAGCACTCCGGTGGGGGGTGAGATCTACGAGCAGTACTTC. This chain uses TRBV28 with TRBJ2-7, with TRBD2 as a possible D gene (6 bases). Germline V gene sequence: CDR1 MDHEN, CDR2 SYDVKM. Trimming removed 7 bases at V and 3 bases at J, with 19 bases between. The CDR3 sequence is 15 residues long.

This chain links TRBV11-1 with TRBJ2-2; the match to TRBD2 covers 8 bases. CDR1 is SGHAT and CDR2 is FQDESV in the germline V gene (reference sequence). The CDR3 contains 15 residues. V was clipped by 4 bases and J by 3 bases; unmatched bases: 4. CDR3 in DNA: TGTGCCAGCAGCTCCCAACTAGCGGACACCGGGGAGCTGTTTTTT. Its protein is CASSSQLADTGELFF.